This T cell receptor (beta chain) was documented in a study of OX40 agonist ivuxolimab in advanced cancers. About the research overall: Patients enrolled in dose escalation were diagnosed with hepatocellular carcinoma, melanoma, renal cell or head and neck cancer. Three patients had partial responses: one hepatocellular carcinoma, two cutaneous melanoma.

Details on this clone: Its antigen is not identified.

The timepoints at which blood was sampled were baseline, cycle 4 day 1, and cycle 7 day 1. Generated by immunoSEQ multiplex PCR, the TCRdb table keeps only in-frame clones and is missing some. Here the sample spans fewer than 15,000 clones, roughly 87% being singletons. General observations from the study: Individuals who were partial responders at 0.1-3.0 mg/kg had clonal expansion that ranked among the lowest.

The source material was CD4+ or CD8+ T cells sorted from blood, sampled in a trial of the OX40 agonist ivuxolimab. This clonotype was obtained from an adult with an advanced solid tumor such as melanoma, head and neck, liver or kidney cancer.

The CDR3 nucleotides are TGCGCCAGCAGCCAAATAACAGGCACCGGGGAGCTGTTTTTT. It encodes CASSQITGTGELFF. This chain connects TRBV4-1 to TRBJ2-2, with D maybe TRBD1 (5 bases). V was cut by 2 bases and J by 4 bases, with 8 bases left in between. CDR3 length: 14 amino acids. Germline CDR1 and CDR2: MGHRA and YSYEKL.